Below, 10 T cell receptor beta chains from the same sample are listed, as sequenced in a study of blood T cell repertoires in COVID-19. Only in-frame clones appear in the TCRdb table, and some are missing; sequencing was by immunoSEQ multiplex PCR. Of under 300,000 clones listed, around 88% are singletons. Sequencing input: peripheral blood. The receptors come from a woman in her 70s with COVID-19, enrolled during active disease.

A word on this clone: Distinct nucleotide sequences in the sample also encode this CDR3. The chain joins TRBV9 to TRBJ2-5; a possible D gene is TRBD2 (8 bases). CDR3 length: 15 residues. Germline CDR1 SGDLS, CDR2 YYNGEE. Between the trimmed V and J ends, which lost 0 bases and 3 bases, there was a span of 12 bases. This CDR3 is CASSVAGGTEETQYF. The CDR3 DNA reads TGTGCCAGCAGCGTAGCGGGAGGGACAGAAGAGACCCAGTACTTC.

The chain links TRBV9 to TRBJ2-3, with TRBD1 as a possible D gene (6 bases). Germline CDR1 reads SGDLS; CDR2 reads YYNGEE. Trimming cost V 3 bases and J 2 bases, with 19 bases left between them. The CDR3 is made up of 17 amino acids. The CDR3 coding sequence is TGTGCCAGCAGCGCCTTCCTTACAGGGCCCAACACAGATACGCAGTATTTT. It codes for CASSAFLTGPNTDTQYF.

This rearrangement joins TRBV10-3 to TRBJ1-2; TRBD1 might be the D (6 bases). Germline lookup yields CDR1 ENHRY and CDR2 SYGVKD. This CDR3 has 13 residues. The CDR3 coding sequence is TGTGCGGTGGGGCAGGGGAACGACTATGGCTACACCTTC. Translating gives CAVGQGNDYGYTF.

The rearrangement joins TRBV24-1 to TRBJ2-5; possible D gene TRBD2, 5 bases. Germline V gives CDR1 KGHDR, CDR2 SFDVKD. V lost 2 bases, J lost 5 bases, and 14 bases lay in between. CDR3 length equals 15 residues. The CDR3 DNA follows: TGTGCCACCAGTGATTCAGGTGGGAGTGGGGAGACCCAGTACTTC. Translated, it gives CATSDSGGSGETQYF.

This clone was seen more than once but under ten times. In DNA, the CDR3 is TGTGCCAGCAGCCCTGGGGCTAGCGGGGGGACCGGGGAGCTGTTTTTT. It is translated as CASSPGASGGTGELFF. The chain joins TRBV7-3 to TRBJ2-2, with 11 bases identical to TRBD2. Germline V CDR1 and CDR2: SGHTA, FQGTGA. This CDR3 is built from 16 residues. Unmatched junction bases numbered 7, after V lost 5 bases and J lost 5 bases. Filled out from reference TRBV7-3 and TRBJ2-2, the complete variable domain reads GAGVSQTPSNKVTEKGKYVELRCDPISGHTALYWYRQSLGQGPEFLIYFQGTGAADDSGLPNDRFFAVRPEGSVSTLKIQRTERGDSAVYLCASSPGASGGTGELFFGEGSRLTVL.

This chain uses TRBV6-5 with TRBJ1-2, with D perhaps matching TRBD1 (5 bases). This CDR3 is 11 amino acids long. The germline CDR1 and CDR2 sequences are MNHEY and SVGAGI. V lost 6 bases, J lost 6 bases, and 8 bases lay in between. CDR3 nucleotides: TGTGCCAGCAGGATCAGGGATGGCTACACCTTC. Its protein is CASRIRDGYTF.

This clone has just a few counts. The identical CDR3 is also encoded by other nucleotide sequences in the sample. The V gene is TRBV5-1, the J gene TRBJ1-1, with unresolved D. Per germline, CDR1 SGHRS and CDR2 YFSETQ. Trimming took off 0 bases at V and 8 bases at J, with 5 bases between the two ends. The CDR3 is 11 residues long. CDR3 amino acids: CASSLGGEAFF. For the CDR3, the DNA is TGCGCCAGCAGCTTGGGCGGGGAAGCTTTCTTT.

This chain connects TRBV5-1 to TRBJ1-2; the D gene is possibly TRBD1 (5 bases). This CDR3 comprises 15 residues. Germline V CDR1 and CDR2: SGHRS, YFSETQ. Trimming left V 4 bases short and J 1 base short, with 14 bases between. This CDR3 is CASSGTTGGNYGYTF. The CDR3, as DNA: TGCGCCAGCAGCGGGACGACCGGGGGTAACTATGGCTACACCTTC.

The rearrangement uses TRBV6-5 and TRBJ1-5; D uncertain. V lost 5 bases, J lost 7 bases, and 6 bases lay in between. Per germline, CDR1 MNHEY and CDR2 SVGAGI. This CDR3 comprises 11 residues. CDR3 nucleotides: TGTGCCAGCAGTCTAGGCCAGCCCCAGCATTTT. This gives the protein CASSLGQPQHF.

This clone was detected only a few times. This chain uses TRBV11-2 with TRBJ2-7; 8 nucleotides line up with TRBD2. CDR1 is SGHAT, CDR2 FQNNGV, per germline. The CDR3 extends over 15 amino acids. Trimming removed 6 bases from V and 6 bases from J; junction bases left unmatched: 13. Written as DNA, the CDR3 is TGTGCCAGCAGACAGATTAGCGGGGTGTTCGGCGAGCAGTACTTC. As protein: CASRQISGVFGEQYF.